There are a few counts of the clone carrying this T cell receptor (beta chain). Its target is unknown. Primers for the PCR totalled 60 Vbeta and 13 Jbeta. Clones were sequenced by immunoSEQ multiplex PCR, and TCRdb holds only the in-frame ones, with some missing. The repertoire holds under 150,000 clones, with approximately 77% as singletons. Germline V gives CDR1 LNHDA, CDR2 SQIVND (reference sequence). The CDR3 has 16 residues. V lost 5 bases, J lost 4 bases, and 10 bases stayed unmatched. This specimen comes from a study of cytomegalovirus exposure and HLA in healthy donors. Study background: HLA-typed donors contributed 65 million to 85 million unique TCRs, which were held in an early data release. Study-wide results and limits: In a later analysis, the majority of CMV-associated beta chains seemingly showed HLA restriction. Rare sequences made up most TCRs, while some public TCRs were found in many donors.

Donors were nominally healthy when sampled, though unrecorded immune exposures were likely. The sequenced sample consisted of PBMCs. V usage is TRBV19 and J usage is TRBJ2-1; 8 bases line up with TRBD1. This clonotype originated in a woman aged 55-70 years in good health and CMV-seronegative. This CDR3 reads CASSGNRGFLYNEQFF. The CDR3 nucleotides read TGTGCCAGTAGTGGGAACAGGGGGTTTCTTTACAATGAGCAGTTCTTC.